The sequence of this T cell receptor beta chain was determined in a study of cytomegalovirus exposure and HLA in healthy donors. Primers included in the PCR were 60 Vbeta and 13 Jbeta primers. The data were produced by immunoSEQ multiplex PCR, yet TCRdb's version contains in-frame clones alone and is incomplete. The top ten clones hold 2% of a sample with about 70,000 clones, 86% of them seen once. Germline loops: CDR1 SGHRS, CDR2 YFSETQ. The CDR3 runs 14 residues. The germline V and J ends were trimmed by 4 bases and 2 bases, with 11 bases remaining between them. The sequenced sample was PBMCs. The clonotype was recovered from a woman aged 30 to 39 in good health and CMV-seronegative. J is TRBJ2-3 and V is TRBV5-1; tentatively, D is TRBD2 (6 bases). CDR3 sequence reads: CASSPGLLTDTQYF. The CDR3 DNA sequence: TGCGCCAGCAGCCCGGGACTCCTCACAGATACGCAGTATTTT. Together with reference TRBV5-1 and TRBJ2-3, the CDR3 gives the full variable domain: KAGVTQTPRYLIKTRGQQVTLSCSPISGHRSVSWYQQTPGQGLQFLFEYFSETQRNKGNFPGRFSGRQFSNSRSEMNVSTLELGDSALYLCASSPGLLTDTQYFGPGTRLTVL.